This T cell receptor (beta chain) was obtained from a study of cytomegalovirus exposure and HLA in healthy donors. Findings and caveats of the study: It was taken for granted in presence/absence analyses that sequencing depth across donors was roughly uniform. In a later analysis, TCR association rates varied by HLA locus: DRB1 most, HLA-C fewest.

A note on this clone: The antigen is unknown.

There were likely unrecorded immune exposures, though donors were nominally healthy when sampled. Researchers ran the PCR with 60 Vbeta and 13 Jbeta primers. Using immunoSEQ multiplex PCR, the repertoire was profiled, and TCRdb retains in-frame clones only, with some absent. The table shows about 62,000 clones, with less than 85% occurring only once. V trimming: 4 bases; J trimming: 2 bases; junction bases outside the gene matches: 17. Per the germline V gene, CDR1 is SGDLS and CDR2 is YYNGEE. The CDR3 is made up of 20 amino acids. The chain recombines TRBV9 with TRBJ2-1; 11 bases match TRBD1. Sequenced: PBMCs. The sequence came from a woman under 40 in good health and CMV-seronegative. Written as DNA, the CDR3 is TGTGCCAGCAGCCCCCGCTGGGACAGGGGGGAACTAGCGGCCTACAATGAGCAGTTCTTC. Encoded protein: CASSPRWDRGELAAYNEQFF.